A selection of T cell receptor beta chains follows, all from one sample in a study of T cells after yellow fever vaccination. TCRdb reprocessed the 5' RACE reads with MiXCR, giving one entry per CDR3 protein. Of some 300,000 distinct CDR3 sequences in the sample, roughly 8.6% were seen once. Sequenced here: PBMCs, sampled 35 to 50 days after the first yellow fever vaccination. These TCRs come from a man between 18 and 35 years old who received the YFV17D yellow fever vaccine. The conserved cysteine and the conserved F or W are not part of the CDR3 here.

V | CDR3
TRBV20-1 | SARGAGTNIQY
TRBV20-1 | SARKPYGYT
TRBV9 | ASSGGMDTQY
TRBV20-1 | SARDLGELF
TRBV28 | ASSSVEPTPYEQY
TRBV25-1 | ASSEKDRSTDTQY
TRBV7-9 | ASEMTEVF
TRBV5-1 | ASRGDRYEQF
TRBV6-2/TRBV6-3 | ASRPFTSTGQETQY
TRBV7-2 | ASSPLGGGETQY